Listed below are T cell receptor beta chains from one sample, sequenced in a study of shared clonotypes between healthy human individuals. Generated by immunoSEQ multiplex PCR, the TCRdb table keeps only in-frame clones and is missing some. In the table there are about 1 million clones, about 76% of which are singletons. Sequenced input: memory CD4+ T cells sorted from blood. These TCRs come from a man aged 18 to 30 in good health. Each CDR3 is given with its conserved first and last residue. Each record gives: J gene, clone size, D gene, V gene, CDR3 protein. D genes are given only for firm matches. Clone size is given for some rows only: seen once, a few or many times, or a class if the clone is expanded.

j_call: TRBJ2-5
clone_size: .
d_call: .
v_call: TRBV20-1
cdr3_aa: CSAREGGTQYF

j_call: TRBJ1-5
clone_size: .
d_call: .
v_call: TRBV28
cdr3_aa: CASSPGQTNQPQHF

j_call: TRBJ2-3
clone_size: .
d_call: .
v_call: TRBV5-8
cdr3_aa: CASSLAGQITDTQYF

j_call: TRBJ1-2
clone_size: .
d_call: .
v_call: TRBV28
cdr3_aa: CASRPGQLGGYTF

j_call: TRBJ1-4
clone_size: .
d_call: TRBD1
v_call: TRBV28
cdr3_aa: CASSATGEDNEKLFF

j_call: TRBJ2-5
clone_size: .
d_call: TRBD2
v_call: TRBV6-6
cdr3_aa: CASSSVAGVTQETQYF

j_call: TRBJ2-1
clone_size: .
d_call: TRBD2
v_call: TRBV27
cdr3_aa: CASKLGGGAQEQFF

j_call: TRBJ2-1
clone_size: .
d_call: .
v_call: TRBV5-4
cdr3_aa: CASSLRERSAYNEQFF

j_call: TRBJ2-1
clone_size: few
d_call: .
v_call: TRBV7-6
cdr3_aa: CASSLDLEQFF

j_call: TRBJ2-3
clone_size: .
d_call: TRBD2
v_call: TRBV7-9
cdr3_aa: CASIGSGGIRTDTQYF

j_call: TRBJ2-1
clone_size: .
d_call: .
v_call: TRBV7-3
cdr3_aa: CASSPHRESYNEQFF

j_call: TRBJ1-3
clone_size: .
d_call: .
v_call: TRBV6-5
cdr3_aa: CASSYSIGTGNTIYF

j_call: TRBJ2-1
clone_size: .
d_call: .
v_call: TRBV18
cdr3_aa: CASMGRREQFF

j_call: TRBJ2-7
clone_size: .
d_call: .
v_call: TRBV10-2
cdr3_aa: CASRGLSRGYEQYF

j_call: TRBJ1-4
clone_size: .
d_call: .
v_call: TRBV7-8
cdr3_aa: CASSKRRPMAATNEKLFF

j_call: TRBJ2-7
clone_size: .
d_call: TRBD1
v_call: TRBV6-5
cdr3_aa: CASSYSIQGNYEQYF

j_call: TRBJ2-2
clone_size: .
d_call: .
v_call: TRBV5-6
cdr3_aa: CASSLVFGELFF

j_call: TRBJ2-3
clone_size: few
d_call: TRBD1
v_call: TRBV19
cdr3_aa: CASSRTGGSTDTQYF

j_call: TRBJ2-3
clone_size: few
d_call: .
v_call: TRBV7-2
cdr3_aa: CASSLSVTSTDTQYF

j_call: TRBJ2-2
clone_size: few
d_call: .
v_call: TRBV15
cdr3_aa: CATSRQRSGELFF

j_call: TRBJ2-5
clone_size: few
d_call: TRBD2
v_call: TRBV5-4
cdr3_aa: CASSPGTSGAETQYF

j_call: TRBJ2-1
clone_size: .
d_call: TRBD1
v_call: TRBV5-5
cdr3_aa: CASSEATGSYNEQFF

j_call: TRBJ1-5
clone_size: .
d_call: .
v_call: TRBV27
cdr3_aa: CASSPLTGQPQHF

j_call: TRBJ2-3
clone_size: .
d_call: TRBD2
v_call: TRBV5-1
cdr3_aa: CASTSGDLEDTQYF

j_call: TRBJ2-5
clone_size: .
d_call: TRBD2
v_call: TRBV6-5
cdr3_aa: CASSLGLAGVETQYF

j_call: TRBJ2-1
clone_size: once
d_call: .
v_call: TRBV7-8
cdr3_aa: CASSLVGRAGDEQFF

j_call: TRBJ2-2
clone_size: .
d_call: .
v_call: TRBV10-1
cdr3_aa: CASSAPSSGGELFF

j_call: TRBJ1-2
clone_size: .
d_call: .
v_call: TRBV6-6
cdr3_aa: CASRADLLNGYTF

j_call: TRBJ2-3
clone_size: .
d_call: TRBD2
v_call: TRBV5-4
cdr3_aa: CASSSGGGSPDTQYF

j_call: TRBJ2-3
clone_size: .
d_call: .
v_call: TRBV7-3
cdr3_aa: CASNHGSTDTQYF

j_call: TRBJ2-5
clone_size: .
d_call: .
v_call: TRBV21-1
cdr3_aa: CASSKEGVRAQETQYF

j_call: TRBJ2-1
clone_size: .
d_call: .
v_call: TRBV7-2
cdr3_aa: CASNKGVGPGNEQFF